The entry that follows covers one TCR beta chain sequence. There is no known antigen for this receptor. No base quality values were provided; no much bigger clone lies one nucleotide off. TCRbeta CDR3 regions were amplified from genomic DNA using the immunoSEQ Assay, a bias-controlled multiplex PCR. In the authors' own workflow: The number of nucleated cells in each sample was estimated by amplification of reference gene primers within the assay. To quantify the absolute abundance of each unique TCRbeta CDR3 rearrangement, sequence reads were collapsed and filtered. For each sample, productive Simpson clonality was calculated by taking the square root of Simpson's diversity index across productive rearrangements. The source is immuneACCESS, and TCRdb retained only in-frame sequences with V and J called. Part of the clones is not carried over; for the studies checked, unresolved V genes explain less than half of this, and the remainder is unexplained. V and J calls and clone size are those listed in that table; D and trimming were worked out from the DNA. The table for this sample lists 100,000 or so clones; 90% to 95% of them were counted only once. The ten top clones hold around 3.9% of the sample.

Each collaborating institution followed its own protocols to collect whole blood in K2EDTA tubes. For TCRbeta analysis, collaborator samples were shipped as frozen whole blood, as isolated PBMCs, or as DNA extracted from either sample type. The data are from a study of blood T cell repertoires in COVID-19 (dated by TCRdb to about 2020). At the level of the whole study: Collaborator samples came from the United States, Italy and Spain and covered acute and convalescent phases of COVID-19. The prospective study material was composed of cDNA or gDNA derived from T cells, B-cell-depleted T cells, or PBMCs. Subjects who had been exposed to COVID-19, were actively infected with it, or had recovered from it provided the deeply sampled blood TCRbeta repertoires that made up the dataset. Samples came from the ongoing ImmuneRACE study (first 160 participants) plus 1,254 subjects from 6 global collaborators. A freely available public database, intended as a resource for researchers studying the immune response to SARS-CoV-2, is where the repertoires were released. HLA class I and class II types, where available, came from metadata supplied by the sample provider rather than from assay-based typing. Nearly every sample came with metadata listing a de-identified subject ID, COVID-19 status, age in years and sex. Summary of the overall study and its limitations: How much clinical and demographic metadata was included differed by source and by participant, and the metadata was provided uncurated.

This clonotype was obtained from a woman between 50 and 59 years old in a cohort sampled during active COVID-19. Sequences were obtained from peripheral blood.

DNA sequence: TGTGCCACCAGTCGGGCAGGGGGCGGTGAGCAGTTCTTC. It specifies CATSRAGGGEQFF. Recombination linked TRBV24-1 to TRBJ2-1; TRBD1 aligns with 8 central bases. From cysteine to phenylalanine, the CDR3 is 13 amino acids long. Of all the DNA, just the CDR3 is kept, 39 bases in frame from base 1. V is pruned by 6 bases and J by 9 bases, leaving 6 bases of the junction without a gene match. CDR1 and CDR2 are read off the germline V gene as KGHDR and SFDVKD.